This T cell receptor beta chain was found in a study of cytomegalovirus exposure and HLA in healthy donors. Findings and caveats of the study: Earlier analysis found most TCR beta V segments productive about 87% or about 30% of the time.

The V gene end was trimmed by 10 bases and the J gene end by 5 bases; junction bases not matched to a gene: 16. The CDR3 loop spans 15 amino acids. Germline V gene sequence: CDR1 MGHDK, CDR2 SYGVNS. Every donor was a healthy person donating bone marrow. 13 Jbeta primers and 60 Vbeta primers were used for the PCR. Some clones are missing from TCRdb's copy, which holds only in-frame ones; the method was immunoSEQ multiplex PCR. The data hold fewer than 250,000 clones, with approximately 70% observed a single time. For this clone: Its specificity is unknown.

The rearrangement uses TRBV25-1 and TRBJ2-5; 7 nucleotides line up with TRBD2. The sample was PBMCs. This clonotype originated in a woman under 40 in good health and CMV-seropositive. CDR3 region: CATSVHSGPTETQYF. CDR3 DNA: TGTGCCACAAGTGTACATAGCGGGCCGACGGAGACCCAGTACTTC.